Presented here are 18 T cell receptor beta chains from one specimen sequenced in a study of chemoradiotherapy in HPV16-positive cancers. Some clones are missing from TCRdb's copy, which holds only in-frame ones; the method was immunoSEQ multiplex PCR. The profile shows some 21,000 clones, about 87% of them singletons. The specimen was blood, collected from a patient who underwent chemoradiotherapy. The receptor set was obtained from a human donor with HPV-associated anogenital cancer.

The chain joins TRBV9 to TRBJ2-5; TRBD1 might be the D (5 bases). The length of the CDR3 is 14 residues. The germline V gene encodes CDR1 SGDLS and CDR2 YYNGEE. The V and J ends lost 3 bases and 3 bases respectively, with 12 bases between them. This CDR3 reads CASSAKSGKETQYF. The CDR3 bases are TGTGCCAGCAGCGCGAAATCAGGGAAAGAGACCCAGTACTTC.

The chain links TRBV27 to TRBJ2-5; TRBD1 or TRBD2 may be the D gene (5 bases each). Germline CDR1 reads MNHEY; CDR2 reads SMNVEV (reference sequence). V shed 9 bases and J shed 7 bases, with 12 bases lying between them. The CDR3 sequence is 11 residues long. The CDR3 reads CASRGRGTQYF. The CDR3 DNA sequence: TGTGCCAGTCGGGGACGAGGGACCCAGTACTTC.

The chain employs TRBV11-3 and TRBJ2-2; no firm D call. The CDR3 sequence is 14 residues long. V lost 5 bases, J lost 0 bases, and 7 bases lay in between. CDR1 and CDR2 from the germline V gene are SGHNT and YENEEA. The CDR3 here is CASSPDPNTGELFF. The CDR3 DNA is TGTGCCAGCAGCCCGGACCCGAACACCGGGGAGCTGTTTTTT.

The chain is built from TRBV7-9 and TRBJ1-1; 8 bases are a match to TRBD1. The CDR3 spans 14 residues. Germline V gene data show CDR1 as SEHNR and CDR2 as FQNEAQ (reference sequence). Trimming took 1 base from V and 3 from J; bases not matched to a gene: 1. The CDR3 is CASSLGTGHTEAFF. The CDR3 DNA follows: TGTGCCAGCAGCTTAGGGACAGGGCACACTGAAGCTTTCTTT.

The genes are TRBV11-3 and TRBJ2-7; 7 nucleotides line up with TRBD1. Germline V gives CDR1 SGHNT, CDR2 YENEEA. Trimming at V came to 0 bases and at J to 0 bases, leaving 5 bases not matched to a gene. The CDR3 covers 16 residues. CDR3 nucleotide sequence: TGTGCCAGCAGCTTAGATAGTACAGGGGTCTCCTACGAGCAGTACTTC. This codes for CASSLDSTGVSYEQYF.

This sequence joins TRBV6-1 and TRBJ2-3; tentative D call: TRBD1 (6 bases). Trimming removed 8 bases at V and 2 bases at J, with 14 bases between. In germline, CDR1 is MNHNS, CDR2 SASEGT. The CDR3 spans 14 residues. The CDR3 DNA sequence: TGTGCCAGCGGCCCCAGGGGACCCACAGATACGCAGTATTTT. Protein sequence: CASGPRGPTDTQYF.

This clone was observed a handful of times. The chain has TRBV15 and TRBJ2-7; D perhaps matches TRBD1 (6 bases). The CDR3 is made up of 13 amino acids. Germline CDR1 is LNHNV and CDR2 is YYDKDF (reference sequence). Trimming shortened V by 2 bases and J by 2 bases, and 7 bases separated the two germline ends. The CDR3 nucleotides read TGTGCCACCAGCAGACGGACAGCCTACGAGCAGTACTTC. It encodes CATSRRTAYEQYF.

The CDR3 DNA follows: TGCGCCAGCAGTGAGCCCACTAGCGGTGCAGATACGCAGTATTTT. Its protein product is CASSEPTSGADTQYF. The chain combines TRBV10-1 with TRBJ2-3; 8 bases match TRBD2. This CDR3 region has 15 residues. Germline V gives CDR1 WNHNN, CDR2 SYGVQD (reference sequence). The V segment lost 2 bases and the J segment 4 bases; nucleotides outside the gene matches: 5.

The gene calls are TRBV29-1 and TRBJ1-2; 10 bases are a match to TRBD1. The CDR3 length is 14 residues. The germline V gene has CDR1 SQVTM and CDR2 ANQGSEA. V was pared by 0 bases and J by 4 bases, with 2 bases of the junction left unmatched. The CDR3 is CSVEDRDRGYGYTF. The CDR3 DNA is TGCAGCGTTGAAGATCGGGACAGGGGCTATGGCTACACCTTC.

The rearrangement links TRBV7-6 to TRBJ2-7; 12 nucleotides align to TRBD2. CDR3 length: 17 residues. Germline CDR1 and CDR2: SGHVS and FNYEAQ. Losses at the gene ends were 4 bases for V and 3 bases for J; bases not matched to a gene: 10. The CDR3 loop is CASSSPGTSGGRYEQYF. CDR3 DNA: TGTGCCAGCAGCTCCCCGGGCACTAGCGGGGGGCGCTACGAGCAGTACTTC. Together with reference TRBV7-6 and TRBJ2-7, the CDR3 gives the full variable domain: GAGVSQSPRYKVTKRGQDVALRCDPISGHVSLYWYRQALGQGPEFLTYFNYEAQQDKSGLPNDRFSAERPEGSISTLTIQRTEQRDSAMYRCASSSPGTSGGRYEQYFGPGTRLTVT.

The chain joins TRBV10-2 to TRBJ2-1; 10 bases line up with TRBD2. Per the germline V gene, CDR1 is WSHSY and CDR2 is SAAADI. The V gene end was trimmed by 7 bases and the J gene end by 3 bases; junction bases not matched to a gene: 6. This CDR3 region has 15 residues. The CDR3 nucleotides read TGCGCCAGCAAACCGGGACTAGCGAACTACAATGAGCAGTTCTTC. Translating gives CASKPGLANYNEQFF.

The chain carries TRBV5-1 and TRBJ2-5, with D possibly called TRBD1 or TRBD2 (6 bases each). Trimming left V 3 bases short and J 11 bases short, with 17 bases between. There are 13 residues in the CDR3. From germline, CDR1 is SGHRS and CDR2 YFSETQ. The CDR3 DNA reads TGCGCCAGCAGCTGGAAGGGGGGTACAGAGCAGTACTTC. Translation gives CASSWKGGTEQYF.

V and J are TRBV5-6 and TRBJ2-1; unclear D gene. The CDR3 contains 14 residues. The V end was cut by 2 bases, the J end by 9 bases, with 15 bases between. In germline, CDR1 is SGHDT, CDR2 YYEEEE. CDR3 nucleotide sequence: TGTGCCAGCAGCTTCGCCCGGAGCTCGGGTGAGCAGTTCTTC. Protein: CASSFARSSGEQFF.

The CDR3 is CSVQGGPSQETQYF. In nucleotides, the CDR3 is TGCAGCGTACAGGGGGGCCCTTCCCAAGAGACCCAGTACTTC. The rearrangement joins TRBV29-1 to TRBJ2-5, with TRBD1 matching 8 bases. Germline CDR1 and CDR2: SQVTM and ANQGSEA. The CDR3 contains 14 residues. V lost 6 bases, J lost 1 base, and 7 bases stayed unmatched.

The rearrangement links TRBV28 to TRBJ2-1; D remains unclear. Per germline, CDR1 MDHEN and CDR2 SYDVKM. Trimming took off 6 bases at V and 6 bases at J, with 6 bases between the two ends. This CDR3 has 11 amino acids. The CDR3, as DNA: TGTGCCAGCAGGGGATTCAATGAGCAGTTCTTC. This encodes CASRGFNEQFF.

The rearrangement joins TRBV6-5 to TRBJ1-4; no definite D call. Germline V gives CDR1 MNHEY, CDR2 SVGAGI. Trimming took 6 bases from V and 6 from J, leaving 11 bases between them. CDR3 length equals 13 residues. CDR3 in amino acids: CASRKTSHEKLFF. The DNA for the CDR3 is TGTGCCAGCAGAAAGACCTCCCATGAAAAACTGTTTTTT.

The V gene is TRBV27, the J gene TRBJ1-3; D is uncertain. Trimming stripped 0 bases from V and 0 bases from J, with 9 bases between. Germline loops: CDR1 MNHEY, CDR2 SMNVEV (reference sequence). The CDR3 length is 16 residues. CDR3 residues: CASSLSMVGSGNTIYF. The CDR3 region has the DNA TGTGCCAGCAGTTTATCGATGGTGGGCTCTGGAAACACCATATATTTT.

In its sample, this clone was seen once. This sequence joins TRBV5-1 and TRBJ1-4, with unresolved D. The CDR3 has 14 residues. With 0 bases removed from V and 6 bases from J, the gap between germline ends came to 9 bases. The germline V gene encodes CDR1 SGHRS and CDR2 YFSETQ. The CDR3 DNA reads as TGCGCCAGCAGCTTGGACAGCCCCGATGAAAAACTGTTTTTT. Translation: CASSLDSPDEKLFF.